The T cell receptor (beta chain) under discussion was sequenced for a study of cytomegalovirus exposure and HLA in healthy donors. The study's findings and limits: Investigators reported 164 TCR beta chains as tied to cytomegalovirus.

Whereas donors were nominally healthy upon sampling, unrecorded immune exposures were probable. Notes on this clone: Antigen specificity is unknown.

PCR amplification relied on 60 Vbeta primers (plus 13 Jbeta primers). The method was immunoSEQ multiplex PCR; TCRdb's version includes in-frame clones alone and lacks a portion of them. Of about 160,000 clones listed, around 84% are singletons. The V and J ends lost 5 bases and 10 bases, in that order; junction bases with no gene match: 9. Germline V lookup: CDR1 SGHDT, CDR2 YYEEEE. The CDR3 covers 13 residues. The clonotype comes from a man between 18 and 35 years old in good health and CMV-seronegative. The V call is TRBV5-6, the J call TRBJ1-2, with TRBD1 matching 9 bases. The specimen was PBMCs. CDR3 loop: CASSYGTGSAYTF. Here the CDR3 DNA reads TGTGCCAGCAGTTACGGGACAGGGTCCGCCTACACCTTC.